A single sample gave rise to the 8 T cell receptor beta chains below, sequenced in a study of CD8 T cells in Susac syndrome. Random hexamers were used to reverse transcribe roughly 0.45 to 1 ug of RNA. Using its own MiXCR run on the immunoSEQ multiplex PCR reads, TCRdb lists one record per CDR3 protein. The sample carries roughly 400,000 distinct CDR3 sequences, more than 70% recorded once. The specimen was CD8+ T cells from PBMCs. The source is a human donor with multiple sclerosis.

CDR3 nucleotide sequence: TGTGCCTGGGGTTGGGCAGGGAATACCGATGAGCAGTTCTTC. Its protein product is CAWGWAGNTDEQFF. The rearrangement joins TRBV30 to TRBJ2-1; a possible D gene is TRBD1 (5 bases). Trimming took off 5 bases at V and 8 bases at J, with 19 bases between the two ends. Germline V CDR1 and CDR2: GTSNPN, SVGIG (reference sequence). The CDR3 loop spans 14 amino acids.

The chain joins TRBV5-1 to TRBJ2-1, with 12 bases matching TRBD2. V trimming: 4 bases; J trimming: 4 bases; junction bases outside the gene matches: 6. The germline gives CDR1 SGHRS, CDR2 YFSETQ. The CDR3 sequence is 16 residues long. The CDR3 region has the DNA TGCGCCAGCAGCGGCGGACTAGCGGGACAATACAATGAGCAGTTCTTC. This codes for CASSGGLAGQYNEQFF.

The genes are TRBV4-2 and TRBJ2-7, with D tentatively TRBD2 (5 bases). Germline V gene data show CDR1 as LGHNA and CDR2 as YNFKEQ. V was shortened by 0 bases and J by 3 bases, with 21 bases between the two germline ends. There are 18 residues in the CDR3. The CDR3 DNA sequence: TGTGCCAGCAGCCAAGACCGGGCGGGCCCGAAGGGATTCTACGAGCAGTACTTC. This encodes CASSQDRAGPKGFYEQYF.

This CDR3 reads CASSLFSGGSGANVLTF. The CDR3 region has the DNA TGTGCCAGCAGTTTATTTAGTGGAGGCTCTGGGGCCAACGTCCTGACTTTC. This chain connects TRBV27 to TRBJ2-6; possibly TRBD2 for D (5 bases). The length of the CDR3 is 17 residues. V lost 1 base to trimming and J lost 0 bases, with 10 bases between them. Germline lookup yields CDR1 MNHEY and CDR2 SMNVEV (reference sequence).

This sequence joins TRBV5-1 and TRBJ2-7, with unresolved D. The CDR3 runs to 14 residues. The germline gives CDR1 SGHRS, CDR2 YFSETQ. V lost 2 bases and J 0 bases, leaving 9 bases between the germline ends. This chain's CDR3 is CASSFSQSSYEQYF. CDR3 nucleotides: TGCGCCAGCAGCTTTTCACAGAGCTCCTACGAGCAGTACTTC.

This chain joins TRBV4-1 and TRBJ2-1; 11 bases map to TRBD2. The V gene end was trimmed by 0 bases and the J gene end by 0 bases; junction bases not matched to a gene: 7. In germline, CDR1 is MGHRA, CDR2 YSYEKL. The CDR3 extends over 19 amino acids. CDR3 region: CASSQDSPSGGFSYNEQFF. CDR3 bases: TGCGCCAGCAGCCAAGATTCGCCTAGCGGGGGGTTCTCCTACAATGAGCAGTTCTTC.

The V call is TRBV27, the J call TRBJ2-7; 11 nucleotides match TRBD1. The J segment lost 0 bases and the V segment lost 4 bases, leaving 2 bases of the junction unmatched. CDR1 and CDR2 (germline): MNHEY, SMNVEV (reference sequence). This CDR3 is 15 amino acids long. The CDR3 here is CASSSGTGGSYEQYF. The CDR3, as DNA: TGTGCCAGCAGTTCCGGGACAGGGGGCTCCTACGAGCAGTACTTC.

This chain joins TRBV24-1 and TRBJ1-1; D is possibly TRBD1 (6 bases). Trimming took off 7 bases at V and 4 bases at J, with 12 bases between the two ends. This CDR3 spans 13 amino acids. Germline V lookup: CDR1 KGHDR, CDR2 SFDVKD. Here the CDR3 DNA reads TGTGCCACCAGGCAGGGGTTGGGCACTGAAGCTTTCTTT. It encodes CATRQGLGTEAFF.